The next 24 T cell receptor beta chains were all read from a single sample in a study of T cells of healthy individuals. From the 5' RACE reads, TCRdb called clonotypes with MiXCR, one entry per CDR3 protein. The table lists around 63,000 distinct CDR3 sequences, under 20% of them singletons. The receptors were sampled from a human donor in good health.

This chain connects TRBV30 to TRBJ2-1; D is uncertain. Trimming removed 3 bases at V and 7 bases at J, with 13 bases between. The V gene's germline CDR1 is GTSNPN and CDR2 SVGIG (reference sequence). The CDR3 contains 13 residues. CDR3 DNA: TGTGCCTGGAGCGGCGGAGATCGAAATGAGCAGTTCTTC. It yields the protein CAWSGGDRNEQFF. The full variable domain, its missing parts supplied by reference TRBV30 and TRBJ2-1, is SQTIHQWPATLVQPVGSPLSLECTVEGTSNPNLYWYRQAAGRGLQLLFYSVGIGQISSEVPQNLSASRPQDRQFILSSKKLLLSDSGFYLCAWSGGDRNEQFFGPGTRLTVL.

This clonotype has ten or more counts. The V call is TRBV14, the J call TRBJ2-1; D might be TRBD2 (6 bases). CDR3 length: 13 amino acids. The germline V gene has CDR1 SGHDN and CDR2 FVKESK. V was shortened by 1 base and J by 16 bases, with 17 bases between the two germline ends. The DNA of the CDR3 is TGTGCCAGCAGCCAAGCCGAGGGAGGAGGAGAATTCTTC. Protein product: CASSQAEGGGEFF.

This clonotype was seen ten or more times. The chain combines TRBV7-9 with TRBJ2-3, with 10 bases aligning to TRBD2. V gave up 2 bases and J gave up 1 base; unmatched junction bases: 0. CDR1 and CDR2 (germline): SEHNR, FQNEAQ (reference sequence). The CDR3 runs to 15 residues. CDR3 sequence: CASSLLAGGTDTQYF. For the CDR3, the DNA is TGTGCCAGCAGCTTACTAGCGGGGGGCACAGATACGCAGTATTTT.

This clonotype was counted only a few times. The chain uses TRBV3-1 and TRBJ2-3, with 8 bases matching TRBD2. Germline-derived CDR1 and CDR2 are LGHDT and YNNKEL (reference sequence). CDR3 length: 16 residues. Trimming at V came to 1 base and at J to 3 bases, leaving 6 bases not matched to a gene. This CDR3 reads CASSQVHGRATDTQYF. The DNA for the CDR3 is TGTGCCAGCAGCCAAGTCCACGGGAGGGCGACAGATACGCAGTATTTT.

At least ten counts were recorded for this clonotype. This chain uses TRBV7-3 with TRBJ2-2; no reliable D call. This CDR3 is built from 12 residues. V shed 5 bases and J shed 4 bases, with 5 bases lying between them. The germline V gene has CDR1 SGHTA and CDR2 FQGTGA. CDR3 protein: CASSGFTGELFF. The CDR3 DNA sequence: TGTGCCAGCAGCGGCTTCACCGGGGAGCTGTTTTTT.

This clonotype was observed a handful of times. The J gene is TRBJ2-1, the V gene TRBV13, with 9 bases that match TRBD2. The CDR3 sequence is 16 residues long. Germline CDR1 PRHDT, CDR2 FYEKMQ (reference sequence). The trim removed 6 bases at V and 7 bases at J, leaving 13 bases unmatched. CDR3 DNA: TGTGCCAGCAGTCAAATAGCGGGAGAGACGGGAAATGAGCAGTTCTTC. Translated, it gives CASSQIAGETGNEQFF. Supplemented by reference TRBV13 and TRBJ2-1, the full variable domain reads AAGVIQSPRHLIKEKRETATLKCYPIPRHDTVYWYQQGPGQDPQFLISFYEKMQSDKGSIPDRFSAQQFSDYHSELNMSSLELGDSALYFCASSQIAGETGNEQFFGPGTRLTVL.

The chain joins TRBV6-6 to TRBJ1-2; maybe TRBD1 (5 bases). CDR3 length: 11 amino acids. The germline V and J ends were trimmed by 6 bases and 8 bases, with 10 bases remaining between them. From germline, CDR1 is MNHNY and CDR2 SVGAGI (reference sequence). CDR3 bases: TGTGCCAGCAGCAAACGGGGGGGCTACACCTTC. It specifies CASSKRGGYTF.

The sample holds many counts of this clonotype. The chain employs TRBV7-2 and TRBJ2-5, with TRBD1 matching over 9 bases. Germline lookup yields CDR1 SGHTA and CDR2 FQGNSA. The CDR3 has 17 amino acids. The V and J ends lost 4 bases and 4 bases, in that order; junction bases with no gene match: 13. This chain's CDR3 is CASSSPILQGAGETQYF. In nucleotides, the CDR3 is TGTGCCAGCAGCTCCCCTATACTACAGGGGGCCGGAGAGACCCAGTACTTC.

This chain uses TRBV2 with TRBJ2-3; maybe TRBD2 (6 bases). The CDR3 loop spans 14 amino acids. Deletions cut 5 bases from V and 5 bases from J, with 14 bases between. Germline V gene data show CDR1 as SNHLY and CDR2 as FYNNEI. The CDR3 DNA reads as TGTGCCAGCAGTTCGGGACTTGACGGAGATACGCAGTATTTT. This sequence encodes CASSSGLDGDTQYF.

This clonotype has just a few counts. This chain uses TRBV27 with TRBJ1-5, with 7 nucleotides matching TRBD1. The germline gives CDR1 MNHEY, CDR2 SMNVEV (reference sequence). Losses at the gene ends were 6 bases for V and 1 base for J; bases not matched to a gene: 6. CDR3 length: 15 residues. Here the CDR3 DNA reads TGTGCCAGCAGCCGGACAGGAGGAAGCAATCAGCCCCAGCATTTT. Its translation: CASSRTGGSNQPQHF.

This chain links TRBV6-2 or TRBV6-3 with TRBJ1-6; TRBD1 aligns across 9 bases. The V gene end was trimmed by 5 bases and the J gene end by 0 bases; junction bases not matched to a gene: 5. There are 17 residues in the CDR3. Germline loops: CDR1 MNHEY, CDR2 SVGEGT. This CDR3 reads CASSPGTGSSYNSPLHF. CDR3 coding DNA: TGTGCCAGCAGTCCCGGGACAGGGAGCTCCTATAATTCACCCCTCCACTTT.

This clonotype was recorded at least ten times. In DNA form, the CDR3 reads TGCAGCGTTACCCTGGAAGAGGGGCGGCTGAGGTGGACCCAGTACTTC. Translation gives CSVTLEEGRLRWTQYF. The genes are TRBV29-1 and TRBJ2-5, with D tentatively TRBD1 or TRBD2 (5 bases each). CDR3 length equals 16 residues. Trimming pared 5 bases from V and 7 bases from J, leaving 26 bases between. In germline, CDR1 is SQVTM, CDR2 ANQGSEA.

The genes are TRBV9 and TRBJ1-3; TRBD1 matches at 7 bases. Germline assignment: CDR1 SGDLS and CDR2 YYNGEE. V was pared by 2 bases and J by 2 bases, with 1 base of the junction left unmatched. The CDR3 runs to 14 residues. CDR3 DNA sequence: TGTGCCAGCAGCGTTCAGGGGGCTGGAAACACCATATATTTT. Protein: CASSVQGAGNTIYF. The full variable domain, with the rest looked up from reference TRBV9 and TRBJ1-3, is DSGVTQTPKHLITATGQRVTLRCSPRSGDLSVYWYQQSLDQGLQFLIQYYNGEERAKGNILERFSAQQFPDLHSELNLSSLELGDSALYFCASSVQGAGNTIYFGEGSWLTVV.

The chain links TRBV6-2 or TRBV6-3 to TRBJ1-5, with 8 bases identical to TRBD1. The CDR3 length is 16 residues. Germline lookup yields CDR1 MNHEY and CDR2 SVGEGT. V lost 5 bases, J lost 0 bases, and 6 bases stayed unmatched. The CDR3 nucleotides are TGTGCCAGCAGTGGGACAGGCCTTTATAGCAATCAGCCCCAGCATTTT. Amino acid sequence: CASSGTGLYSNQPQHF.

The V and J genes are TRBV30 and TRBJ1-6; D is ambiguous. CDR3 length: 14 amino acids. CDR1 is GTSNPN and CDR2 is SVGIG in the germline V gene (reference sequence). The germline V and J ends were trimmed by 0 bases and 6 bases, with 9 bases remaining between them. The CDR3 reads CAWSVRGTNSPLHF. Written as DNA, the CDR3 is TGTGCCTGGAGTGTACGCGGAACTAATTCACCCCTCCACTTT.

This clonotype was recorded many times. V is TRBV5-1 and J is TRBJ2-3; D unclear. Per germline, CDR1 SGHRS and CDR2 YFSETQ. Trimming took off 0 bases at V and 2 bases at J, with 10 bases between the two ends. The CDR3 extends over 15 amino acids. This CDR3 is CASSLARAYTDTQYF. In DNA form, the CDR3 reads TGCGCCAGCAGCTTGGCCCGTGCCTACACAGATACGCAGTATTTT.

This clonotype was observed a handful of times. V gene TRBV5-1 combines with J gene TRBJ2-7; D is possibly TRBD2 (5 bases). Looked up from germline, CDR1 is SGHRS and CDR2 is YFSETQ. The CDR3 runs 13 residues. Trimming removed 6 bases from V and 3 bases from J, with 13 bases in between. CDR3 residues: CASKKGDGYEQYF. The CDR3 DNA sequence: TGCGCCAGCAAAAAGGGAGACGGCTACGAGCAGTACTTC.

This clonotype was seen many times. The chain couples TRBV5-1 to TRBJ2-1; no definite D call. V was cut by 3 bases and J by 8 bases, with 18 bases left in between. The CDR3 contains 15 residues. Germline assignment: CDR1 SGHRS and CDR2 YFSETQ. Written as DNA, the CDR3 is TGCGCCAGCAGCTCGGGCCTAGGCCCAACATATGAGCAGTTCTTC. Amino acids: CASSSGLGPTYEQFF.

The table lists this clonotype with a few counts. The chain employs TRBV6-5 and TRBJ1-2; weak D call: TRBD1 (5 bases). The V end lost 2 bases, the J end lost 7 bases, and 20 bases lay between the germline ends. The CDR3 loop spans 16 amino acids. Germline V gene lookup returns CDR1 MNHEY and CDR2 SVGAGI. The CDR3 DNA reads as TGTGCCAGCAGTTACGCAGGGATGGAGAAAGTGAGTGGCTACACCTTC. This translates into CASSYAGMEKVSGYTF.

This clonotype was detected ten times or more. The V and J genes are TRBV4-1 and TRBJ1-4; perhaps TRBD1 as D (5 bases). CDR1 and CDR2 from the germline V gene are MGHRA and YSYEKL. The CDR3 is made up of 13 amino acids. V lost 4 bases and J lost 3, with 6 bases in between. The CDR3 coding sequence is TGCGCCAGCAGCCGAGGGGCTAATGAAAAACTGTTTTTT. Translation gives CASSRGANEKLFF.

The chain recombines TRBV5-1 with TRBJ1-4; D is uncertain. V dropped 2 bases and J dropped 5 bases, with 10 bases sitting between them. The CDR3 has 14 residues. Germline values: CDR1 SGHRS, CDR2 YFSETQ. CDR3 region: CASSFGVANEKLFF. In DNA, the CDR3 is TGCGCCAGCAGCTTCGGGGTCGCGAATGAAAAACTGTTTTTT.

The gene calls are TRBV5-1 and TRBJ2-2; weak D call: TRBD2 (6 bases). The V gene's germline CDR1 is SGHRS and CDR2 YFSETQ. V was pared by 1 base and J by 2 bases, with 9 bases between. The CDR3 consists of 15 residues. CDR3 amino acids: CASSLLARNTGELFF. In nucleotides, the CDR3 is TGCGCCAGCAGCTTGCTAGCGCGTAACACCGGGGAGCTGTTTTTT.

The gene calls are TRBV4-1 and TRBJ2-3, with a weak D call TRBD1 (6 bases). V was trimmed by 4 bases and J by 0 bases, leaving 17 bases between them. The germline CDR1 and CDR2 sequences are MGHRA and YSYEKL. This CDR3 has 17 residues. The CDR3 DNA follows: TGCGCCAGCAGCCCCCCAGGGGAACGGTCTAGCACAGATACGCAGTATTTT. It encodes CASSPPGERSSTDTQYF.

J is TRBJ2-3 and V is TRBV7-2; 8 nucleotides align to TRBD2. V was clipped by 9 bases and J by 6 bases; unmatched bases: 11. CDR3 length: 14 residues. Germline loops: CDR1 SGHTA, CDR2 FQGNSA. CDR3 sequence reads: CARRAGAAGDTQYF. DNA for the CDR3: TGTGCCAGGAGAGCGGGGGCCGCAGGGGATACGCAGTATTTT.